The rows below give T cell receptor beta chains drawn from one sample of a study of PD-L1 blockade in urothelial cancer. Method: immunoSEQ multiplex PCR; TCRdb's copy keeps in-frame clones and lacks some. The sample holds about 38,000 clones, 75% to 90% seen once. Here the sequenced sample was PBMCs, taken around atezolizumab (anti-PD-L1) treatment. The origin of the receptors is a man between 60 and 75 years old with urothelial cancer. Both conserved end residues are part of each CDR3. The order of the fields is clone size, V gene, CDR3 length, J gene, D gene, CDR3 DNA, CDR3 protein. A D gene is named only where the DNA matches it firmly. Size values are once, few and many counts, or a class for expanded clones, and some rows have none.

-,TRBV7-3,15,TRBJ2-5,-,TGTGCCAGCAGCTCATCGACAGGTATCCAAGAGACCCAGTACTTC,CASSSSTGIQETQYF
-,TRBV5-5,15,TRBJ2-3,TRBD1,TGTGCCAGCAGCCCCCACGGACAGGTAACAGATACGCAGTATTTT,CASSPHGQVTDTQYF
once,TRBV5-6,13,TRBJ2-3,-,TGTGCCAGCAGCTCACATAGCACAGATACGCAGTATTTT,CASSSHSTDTQYF
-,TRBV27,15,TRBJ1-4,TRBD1,TGTGCCAGCAGTCCGGTGGACAGGGGGCATGAAAAACTGTTTTTT,CASSPVDRGHEKLFF
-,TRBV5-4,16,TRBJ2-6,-,TGTGCCAGCAGCTTGGTGTTCAGGGCCGGGGCCAACGTCCTGACTTTC,CASSLVFRAGANVLTF
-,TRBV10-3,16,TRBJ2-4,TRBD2,TGTGCCATCAGTGATGAAGCGGGGATATCCAAAAACATTCAGTACTTC,CAISDEAGISKNIQYF
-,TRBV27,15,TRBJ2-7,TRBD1,TGTGCCAGCAGACCCCAGACAGGGGCGTCCTACGAGCAGTACTTC,CASRPQTGASYEQYF
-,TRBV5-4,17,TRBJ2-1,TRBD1,TGTGCCAGCAGCCCAGGACAGGGGCCTACTCCCTACAATGAGCAGTTCTTC,CASSPGQGPTPYNEQFF
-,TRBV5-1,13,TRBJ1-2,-,TGCGCCAGCAGCTTAGAACTTAACTATGGCTACACCTTC,CASSLELNYGYTF
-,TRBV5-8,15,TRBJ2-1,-,TGTGCCAGCAGCCAAGTCAGTTCCTCCTACAATGAGCAGTTCTTC,CASSQVSSSYNEQFF
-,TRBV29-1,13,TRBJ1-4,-,TGCAGCGTTGCAAACGCCGGGGGTGAAAAACTGTTTTTT,CSVANAGGEKLFF
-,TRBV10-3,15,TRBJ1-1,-,TGTGCCATCAGGGCCGAGACAGGCCCGAACACTGAAGCTTTCTTT,CAIRAETGPNTEAFF
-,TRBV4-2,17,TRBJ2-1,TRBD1,TGTGCCAGCAGCCAAAAGCAGGGGGCTGGGAACTACAATGAGCAGTTCTTC,CASSQKQGAGNYNEQFF
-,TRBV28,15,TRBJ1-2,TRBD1,TGTGCCAGCAGTTTCCCGGACAGGGTACGCTATGGCTACACCTTC,CASSFPDRVRYGYTF
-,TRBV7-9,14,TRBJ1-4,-,TGTGCCAGCAGCCTATTTGCAACTAATGAAAAACTGTTTTTT,CASSLFATNEKLFF
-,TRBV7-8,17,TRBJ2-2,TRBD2,TGTGCCAGCAGTCAAATGTCTAGCGGGGGGGTACTCGGGGAGCTGTTTTTT,CASSQMSSGGVLGELFF
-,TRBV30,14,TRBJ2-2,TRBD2,TGTGCCTGGTCTCGGGGGGGTAGCACCGGGGAGCTGTTTTTT,CAWSRGGSTGELFF
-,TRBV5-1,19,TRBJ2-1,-,TGCGCCAGCAGCTTGCGGCTTACCGGGGGGCGCTTAGTTTTTAATGAGCAGTTCTTC,CASSLRLTGGRLVFNEQFF
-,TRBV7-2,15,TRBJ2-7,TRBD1,TGTGCCAGCAGCTTAGAAGGGACAGGGGGCTACGAGCAGTACTTC,CASSLEGTGGYEQYF
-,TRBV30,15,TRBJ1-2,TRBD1,TGTGCCTGGAGTGTATTGGGCAGGGGGCTTGGCGGCTACACCTTC,CAWSVLGRGLGGYTF
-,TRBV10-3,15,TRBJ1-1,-,TGTGCCATCAGTGAGTCGTCTGGAGCCTCGGAAGGAGCTTTCTTT,CAISESSGASEGAFF
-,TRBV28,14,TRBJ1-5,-,TGTGCCAGCAGTGTCAGGGGAAGAAGACAGCCCCAGCATTTT,CASSVRGRRQPQHF
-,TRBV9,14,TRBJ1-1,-,TGTGCCAGCAGCGCCAGCCAGGGGAACACTGAAGCTTTCTTT,CASSASQGNTEAFF
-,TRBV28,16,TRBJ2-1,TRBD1,TGTGCCAGCAGTCTACCAGGGGGCGAATACTACAATGAGCAGTTCTTC,CASSLPGGEYYNEQFF
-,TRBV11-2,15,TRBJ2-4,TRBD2,TGTGCCAGCAGCCTCGGGACTAGCGGGGGAAACATTCAGTACTTC,CASSLGTSGGNIQYF
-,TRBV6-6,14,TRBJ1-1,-,TGTGCCAGCAGTTATACCACGGGGAACACTGAAGCTTTCTTT,CASSYTTGNTEAFF
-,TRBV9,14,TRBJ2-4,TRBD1,TGTGCCAGCAGCCCAGCCGGGACAGAAAACATTCAGTACTTC,CASSPAGTENIQYF
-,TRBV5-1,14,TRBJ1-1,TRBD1,TGCGCCAGCAGAGCCGGGACAGGCGACACTGAAGCTTTCTTT,CASRAGTGDTEAFF
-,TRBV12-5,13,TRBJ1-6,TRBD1,TGTGCTAGTGGTTTGGTACAGGGGGCACCCCTCCACTTT,CASGLVQGAPLHF
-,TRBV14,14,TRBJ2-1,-,TGTGCCAGCAGCCAAGGCGGGACGGGCGGGGAGCAGTTCTTC,CASSQGGTGGEQFF
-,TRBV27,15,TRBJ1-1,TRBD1,TGTGCCAGCGGACTTACGGCCGGGACAGGAACTGAAGCTTTCTTT,CASGLTAGTGTEAFF
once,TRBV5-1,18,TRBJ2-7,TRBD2,TGCGCCAGCAGCAGGACAGGGCTTTCGCTAGCGGGAGGGGACGAGCAGTACTTC,CASSRTGLSLAGGDEQYF
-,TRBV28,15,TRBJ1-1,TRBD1,TGTGCCAGCAGTTTGCCCCGACAGGGAGGCACTGAAGCTTTCTTT,CASSLPRQGGTEAFF
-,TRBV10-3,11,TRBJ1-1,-,TGTGCCGCTAGGGGTTTCACTGAAGCTTTCTTT,CAARGFTEAFF
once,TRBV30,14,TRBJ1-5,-,TGTGCCTGGAGCCCCTTAAGGGGCGATCAGCCCCAGCATTTT,CAWSPLRGDQPQHF
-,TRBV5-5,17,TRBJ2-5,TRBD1,TGTGCCAGCAGCTTGTTCGCTTCCGGGACAGGGGGAGAGACCCAGTACTTC,CASSLFASGTGGETQYF
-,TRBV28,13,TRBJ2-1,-,TGTGCCAGCAGTTTTCAGGAATACAATGAGCAGTTCTTC,CASSFQEYNEQFF
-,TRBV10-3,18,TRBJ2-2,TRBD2,TGTGCCATCAGTGAGTATAAAGCGGGGGCCGCGAACACCGGGGAGCTGTTTTTT,CAISEYKAGAANTGELFF
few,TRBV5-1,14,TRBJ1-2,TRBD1,TGCGCCAGCAGCATGGACAGGGGGGGCTATGGCTACACCTTC,CASSMDRGGYGYTF
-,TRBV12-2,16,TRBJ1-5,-,TGTGCAAGTCGCTTAGTGCCCGGACAGATGTATCAGCCCCAGCATTTT,CASRLVPGQMYQPQHF
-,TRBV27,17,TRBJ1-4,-,TGTGCCAGCAGTTTAGGAGGGGGGGTCGGTGTGGTTGAAAAACTGTTTTTT,CASSLGGGVGVVEKLFF
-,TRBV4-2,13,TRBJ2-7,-,TGTGCCAGCAGCCAACAGGCCTCCTACGAGCAGTACTTC,CASSQQASYEQYF
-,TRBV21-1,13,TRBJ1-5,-,TGTGCCAGTACCCACAGGGATAATCAGCCCCAGCATTTT,CASTHRDNQPQHF